These 7 T cell receptor beta chains originate from one sample sequenced in a study of CD8 T cells in ankylosing spondylitis. TCRdb redid the calling of the 5' RACE reads with MiXCR, one entry per CDR3 protein. The sample yields roughly 150,000 distinct CDR3 sequences, around a third seen once. Sequencing input: synovial fluid, either unsorted or a sorted T cell fraction (not recorded which). The receptor source for this set is a male donor with ankylosing spondylitis.

This CDR3 reads CASRPAGGLTGELFF. The CDR3 DNA is TGTGCCAGCAGACCAGCGGGAGGATTGACCGGGGAGCTGTTTTTT. V usage is TRBV2 and J usage is TRBJ2-2; 9 bases fit TRBD2. There are 15 residues in the CDR3. CDR1 is SNHLY, CDR2 FYNNEI, per germline. Trimming removed 6 bases from V and 5 bases from J; junction bases left unmatched: 7.

The J gene is TRBJ2-7, the V gene TRBV28; 9 bases match TRBD2. The V gene's germline CDR1 is MDHEN and CDR2 SYDVKM. The V segment lost 6 bases and the J segment 4 bases; nucleotides outside the gene matches: 10. This CDR3 has 15 amino acids. The CDR3 DNA sequence: TGTGCCAGCAGGCGGGAGGGCCTTATATTATACGAGCAGTACTTC. Translating it yields CASRREGLILYEQYF.

This clonotype turned up a few times. This chain uses TRBV18 with TRBJ2-5; D remains ambiguous. The CDR3 is 12 amino acids. Per the germline V gene, CDR1 is KGHSH and CDR2 is LQKENI. Between the trimmed V and J ends, which lost 5 bases and 5 bases, there was a span of 9 bases. CDR3 in amino acids: CASSLQGETQYF. CDR3 bases: TGTGCCAGCTCATTGCAAGGGGAGACCCAGTACTTC.

This clonotype was detected ten times or more. The rearrangement uses TRBV2 and TRBJ1-1, with D unclear. Looked up from germline, CDR1 is SNHLY and CDR2 is FYNNEI. The CDR3 has 14 amino acids. V shed 5 bases and J shed 3 bases, with 13 bases lying between them. DNA for the CDR3: TGTGCCAGCAGTCCAGAGGACTGGCACACTGAAGCTTTCTTT. Amino acid sequence: CASSPEDWHTEAFF.

This clonotype was counted a single time. V gene TRBV3-1 combines with J gene TRBJ1-3; no clear D. The CDR3 runs to 14 residues. V was shortened by 3 bases and J by 0 bases, with 6 bases between the two germline ends. Per germline, CDR1 LGHDT and CDR2 YNNKEL (reference sequence). Here the CDR3 reads CASSHQASGNTIYF. CDR3 in DNA: TGTGCCAGCAGCCACCAGGCCTCTGGAAACACCATATATTTT.

The rearrangement links TRBV5-4 to TRBJ2-2; 15 bases are a match to TRBD2. The CDR3 is 17 amino acids. V shed 5 bases and J 4 bases; nucleotides not matched to a gene: 6. Germline V gene data show CDR1 as SGHNT and CDR2 as YYREEE (reference sequence). CDR3 in DNA: TGTGCCAGCAGTCCGGGACTAGCGGGAGGAAGCACCGGGGAGCTGTTTTTT. It codes for CASSPGLAGGSTGELFF.

CDR3 amino acids: CSARAGWNQPQHF. CDR3 bases: TGCAGTGCTAGAGCAGGATGGAATCAGCCCCAGCATTTT. This sequence joins TRBV20-1 and TRBJ1-5; D not resolved. This CDR3 spans 13 amino acids. Germline CDR1 DFQATT, CDR2 SNEGSKA (reference sequence). V gave up 1 base and J gave up 4 bases, with 8 bases separating them.